This T cell receptor beta chain was found in a study of OX40 agonist ivuxolimab in advanced cancers. The overall study: With a range of roughly 23 to 85, age averaged roughly 61 years, and nearly 85% were male.

Germline values: CDR1 LNHDA, CDR2 SQIVND (reference sequence). The CDR3 runs 13 residues. V shed 3 bases, J shed 14 bases, and the junction held 8 bases outside the gene matches. Produced via immunoSEQ multiplex PCR; TCRdb's table is partial and in-frame only. The profile shows around 50,000 clones, roughly 90% of them singletons. The sample was CD4+ or CD8+ T cells sorted from blood, taken in a trial of the OX40 agonist ivuxolimab. V gene TRBV19 combines with J gene TRBJ2-1; 9 positions agree with TRBD1. This clonotype was obtained from an adult with an advanced solid tumor such as melanoma, head and neck, liver or kidney cancer. The CDR3 loop reads CASSMDRDREKFF. In DNA form, the CDR3 reads TGTGCCAGTAGTATGGATCGGGACAGGGAAAAGTTCTTC.